These 22 T cell receptor beta chains originate from one sample sequenced in a study of blood T cells in healthy people across ages. The use of a sample-barcoded 5' primer and a J-beta primer mix characterized a second PCR of about 7 to 12 cycles. One entry per CDR3 protein results from TCRdb running MiXCR on the 5' RACE reads. Of roughly 1,700,000 distinct CDR3 sequences in the sample, over 25% were seen once. The specimen sequenced was blood. Receptors originate from a woman aged 25 to 45 in good health.

This clonotype was picked up a small number of times. This chain links TRBV7-2 with TRBJ2-5; D unresolved. This CDR3 is 16 amino acids long. Deletions cut 2 bases from V and 6 bases from J, with 19 bases between. The germline V gene encodes CDR1 SGHTA and CDR2 FQGNSA. CDR3 sequence: CASSLTWTSDLKTQYF. In DNA form, the CDR3 reads TGTGCCAGCAGCTTAACCTGGACGTCCGATCTAAAGACCCAGTACTTC.

In this sample, this clonotype turned up a few times. The V and J genes are TRBV12-3 or TRBV12-4 and TRBJ2-5, with 9 bases matching TRBD2. The V and J ends lost 2 bases and 0 bases, in that order; junction bases with no gene match: 4. This CDR3 is 16 amino acids long. CDR3 sequence (DNA): TGTGCCAGCAGTTTACGGACTAGCGAGTACCAAGAGACCCAGTACTTC. Translated: CASSLRTSEYQETQYF.

The chain couples TRBV5-1 to TRBJ2-5; a possible D gene is TRBD2 (5 bases). Germline V gives CDR1 SGHRS, CDR2 YFSETQ. This CDR3 contains 15 residues. The V end was cut by 1 base, the J end by 2 bases, with 12 bases between. The CDR3 sequence is CASSLYYSGQETQYF. Written as DNA, the CDR3 is TGCGCCAGCAGCTTGTATTATTCGGGGCAAGAGACCCAGTACTTC.

In DNA, the CDR3 is TGTGCCAGCAGCCTTACCGGGACTTCGTCTGGAAACACCATATATTTT. Amino acids: CASSLTGTSSGNTIYF. The chain employs TRBV7-2 and TRBJ1-3, with D maybe TRBD1 (5 bases). The ends were cut back, 5 bases at V and 1 base at J, with 15 bases in the middle. Germline values: CDR1 SGHTA, CDR2 FQGNSA. This CDR3 region has 16 residues.

The chain is built from TRBV12-3 or TRBV12-4 and TRBJ1-2; no reliable D call. V lost 3 bases and J 6 bases, leaving 11 bases between the germline ends. CDR3 length: 13 residues. In DNA, the CDR3 is TGTGCCAGCAGTTTGAAAGTACACCATGGCTACACCTTC. Amino acids: CASSLKVHHGYTF.

This sequence joins TRBV19 and TRBJ2-3; 11 bases are shared with TRBD1. The CDR3 has 17 amino acids. Losses at the gene ends were 6 bases for V and 3 bases for J; bases not matched to a gene: 11. Germline lookup yields CDR1 LNHDA and CDR2 SQIVND (reference sequence). The CDR3 region is CASRTRPGQGETDTQYF. In DNA, the CDR3 is TGTGCCAGTAGGACTAGACCGGGACAGGGGGAAACAGATACGCAGTATTTT.

This clonotype was counted only a few times. CDR3 bases: TGCGCCAGCAGCCCCCTCAGGGCGGGTTTGGATGAGCAGTTCTTC. This encodes CASSPLRAGLDEQFF. The V call is TRBV5-1, the J call TRBJ2-1; D is possibly TRBD1 or TRBD2 (5 bases each). V shed 4 bases and J shed 8 bases, with 19 bases lying between them. The germline gives CDR1 SGHRS, CDR2 YFSETQ. This CDR3 is 15 amino acids long.

This clonotype was observed a few times. This rearrangement joins TRBV28 to TRBJ1-1; the D is unclear. CDR3 length: 12 residues. Between the trimmed V and J ends, which lost 10 bases and 1 base, there was a span of 10 bases. Germline V gene sequence: CDR1 MDHEN, CDR2 SYDVKM. The CDR3, as DNA: TGTGCCACCTCCCTCCGGAACACTGAAGCTTTCTTT. It encodes CATSLRNTEAFF.

This clonotype turned up a few times. This sequence joins TRBV10-2 and TRBJ1-1; TRBD1 matches 8 bases. The length of the CDR3 is 15 residues. CDR1 is WSHSY, CDR2 SAAADI, per germline. V shed 7 bases, J shed 6 bases, and the junction held 13 bases outside the gene matches. The CDR3 region has the DNA TGCGCCAGCACAACCCCCGGGACAGGATCGGCTGAAGCTTTCTTT. Its translation is CASTTPGTGSAEAFF.

The J gene is TRBJ1-6, the V gene TRBV28; D unclear. Germline loops: CDR1 MDHEN, CDR2 SYDVKM. V gave up 7 bases and J gave up 7 bases, with 14 bases separating them. The CDR3 consists of 14 residues. The CDR3 loop reads CASNRPRQNSPLHF. The CDR3 nucleotides are TGTGCCAGCAACCGTCCGAGGCAGAATTCACCCCTCCACTTT.

This clonotype was detected only a few times. This chain uses TRBV5-5 with TRBJ2-2; D call uncertain. Per the germline V gene, CDR1 is SGHKS and CDR2 is YYEKEE (reference sequence). CDR3 length: 15 residues. V was pared by 4 bases and J by 0 bases, with 10 bases between. The DNA of the CDR3 is TGTGCCAGCAGCATCAATAGTGCGAACACCGGGGAGCTGTTTTTT. Translation: CASSINSANTGELFF.

This clonotype showed up many times. The chain combines TRBV11-2 with TRBJ2-7; possibly TRBD1 for D (6 bases). Trimming left V 5 bases short and J 7 bases short, with 15 bases between. The CDR3 totals 13 residues. Germline V gene data show CDR1 as SGHAT and CDR2 as FQNNGV. CDR3 bases: TGTGCCAGCAGCCCACGGACAGCCGTGGAGCAGTACTTC. The encoded protein is CASSPRTAVEQYF.

The table lists this clonotype with a few counts. The chain couples TRBV20-1 to TRBJ2-1; D gene ambiguous. CDR1 is DFQATT and CDR2 is SNEGSKA in the germline V gene (reference sequence). The V end lost 6 bases, the J end lost 7 bases, and 10 bases lay between the germline ends. The CDR3 has 11 residues. The CDR3 DNA reads as TGCAGTGCGGCAAAATGGAATGAGCAGTTCTTC. Its protein product is CSAAKWNEQFF.

This clonotype was counted a few times. The chain has TRBV27 and TRBJ2-3; no clear D. This CDR3 spans 13 amino acids. The germline V and J ends were trimmed by 11 bases and 1 base, with 13 bases remaining between them. The germline V gene has CDR1 MNHEY and CDR2 SMNVEV (reference sequence). The DNA of the CDR3 is TGTGCCTCAAGGGCGCTTCGCACAGATACGCAGTATTTT. The encoded protein is CASRALRTDTQYF.

This sequence joins TRBV11-2 and TRBJ2-1, with D possibly being TRBD1 (6 bases). V gave up 1 base and J gave up 8 bases, with 12 bases separating them. Germline loops: CDR1 SGHAT, CDR2 FQNNGV. This CDR3 is built from 14 residues. The CDR3 DNA is TGTGCCAGCAGCTTAGCTACAGGGTTCGATGAGCAGTTCTTC. It is translated as CASSLATGFDEQFF.

Comments on this clonotype: Germline and junction disagree at one end, which may indicate a read error. This chain joins TRBV4-3 and TRBJ2-7, with D perhaps matching TRBD2 (6 bases). Germline V lookup: CDR1 LGHNA, CDR2 YSLEER. CDR3 length: 16 residues. The CDR3 coding sequence is TGCGCCAGCAGCCAAGAGGAGCGAGCGGACTACTACGAGCAGTGCTTC. Translated, it gives CASSQEERADYYEQCF.

The sample holds a few counts of this clonotype. The chain uses TRBV27 and TRBJ1-2; 9 nucleotides agree with TRBD1. The germline CDR1 and CDR2 sequences are MNHEY and SMNVEV (reference sequence). The CDR3 totals 13 residues. After removal of 3 bases from V and 10 bases from J, the junction contained 6 bases not matched to a gene. Here the CDR3 reads CASSFGTGKDYTF. CDR3 sequence (DNA): TGTGCCAGCAGTTTTGGGACAGGGAAAGACTACACCTTC.

This clonotype was found a few times. This chain connects TRBV7-9 to TRBJ1-2, with 10 nucleotides matching TRBD1. CDR3 length: 14 amino acids. Germline CDR1 is SEHNR and CDR2 is FQNEAQ (reference sequence). Unmatched junction bases numbered 7, after V lost 5 bases and J lost 7 bases. In DNA form, the CDR3 reads TGTGCCAGCAGCGTGGGACAGGGGTTGTCTGGCTACACCTTC. Amino acids: CASSVGQGLSGYTF.

Worth noting for this clonotype: One junction end does not reproduce the germline sequence, and a read error may be involved. This chain connects TRBV5-1 to TRBJ2-4; D might be TRBD2 (5 bases). Germline V gene data show CDR1 as SGHRS and CDR2 as YFSETQ. CDR3 size: 14 residues. The CDR3 coding sequence is TGCGCCAGCAGCTTGGTGGCCGGTGACTACGAGCAGCACTTC. This codes for CASSLVAGDYEQHF.

V usage is TRBV12-3 or TRBV12-4 and J usage is TRBJ1-5; D might be TRBD1 (6 bases). The CDR3 covers 16 residues. Trimming stripped 5 bases from V and 3 bases from J, with 17 bases between. The CDR3 sequence: CASSLGGLLNNQPQHF. CDR3 in DNA: TGTGCCAGCAGTCTCGGGGGCCTTTTGAACAATCAGCCCCAGCATTTT.

In this sample, this clonotype turned up a few times. This rearrangement joins TRBV2 to TRBJ2-6, with 10 bases that match TRBD2. Germline V gene data show CDR1 as SNHLY and CDR2 as FYNNEI. The CDR3 covers 14 residues. J was trimmed by 6 bases and V by 7 bases; bases with no gene match: 3. This CDR3 reads CASKGLALANVLTF. The CDR3 DNA is TGTGCCAGCAAGGGACTAGCGTTGGCCAACGTCCTGACTTTC.

In this sample, this clonotype turned up a few times. The chain has TRBV7-9 and TRBJ1-1; 11 bases agree with TRBD1. The CDR3 sequence is 19 residues long. Trimming cost V 1 base and J 0 bases; bases outside gene matches: 10. The germline CDR1 and CDR2 sequences are SEHNR and FQNEAQ (reference sequence). This CDR3 is CASSLGAAGTGGLNTEAFF. The CDR3 DNA reads TGTGCCAGCAGCTTAGGGGCCGCCGGGACAGGGGGATTGAACACTGAAGCTTTCTTT. The full variable domain, its missing parts supplied by reference TRBV7-9 and TRBJ1-1, is DTGVSQNPRHKITKRGQNVTFRCDPISEHNRLYWYRQTLGQGPEFLTYFQNEAQLEKSRLLSDRFSAERPKGSFSTLEIQRTEQGDSAMYLCASSLGAAGTGGLNTEAFFGQGTRLTVV.